The 5 T cell receptor beta chains reported below all come from one sample, sequenced in a study of memory CD4+ T cells and cytomegalovirus serostatus. Measured with immunoSEQ multiplex PCR; TCRdb has only the in-frame clones, and not every one. The sample consists of 20,000 to 30,000 clones, roughly 75% of them appearing once. Single viable CD3+CD4+CD8-CD45RO+ cells were sorted as the memory CD4+ T cells. Sequenced: memory CD4+ T cells from blood. All receptors derive from an adult in good health and CMV-seronegative.

V and J are TRBV5-6 and TRBJ1-1; no firm D call. The CDR3 sequence is 14 residues long. Germline V gene data show CDR1 as SGHDT and CDR2 as YYEEEE. V was trimmed by 1 base and J by 0 bases, leaving 7 bases between them. The CDR3 loop is CASSLYGVNTEAFF. The CDR3 DNA reads as TGTGCCAGCAGCTTGTACGGGGTGAACACTGAAGCTTTCTTT. Combining the CDR3 with reference TRBV5-6 and TRBJ1-1 gives the whole variable domain DAGVTQSPTHLIKTRGQQVTLRCSPKSGHDTVSWYQQALGQGPQFIFQYYEEEERQRGNFPDRFSGHQFPNYSSELNVNALLLGDSALYLCASSLYGVNTEAFFGQGTRLTVV.

V gene TRBV4-3 combines with J gene TRBJ2-7; TRBD1 matches 7 bases. CDR1 and CDR2 (germline): LGHNA, YSLEER. The CDR3 sequence is 15 residues long. J was trimmed by 0 bases and V by 0 bases; bases with no gene match: 2. CDR3 coding DNA: TGCGCCAGCAGCCAAGAAAGGGGGCCCTCCTACGAGCAGTACTTC. Protein sequence: CASSQERGPSYEQYF.

The chain recombines TRBV14 with TRBJ2-2, with TRBD2 matching over 8 bases. The CDR3 has 18 residues. Germline V gives CDR1 SGHDN, CDR2 FVKESK. V lost 0 bases to trimming and J lost 6 bases; unmatched junction nucleotides: 12. This CDR3 reads CASSQEVATSGSPGELFF. CDR3 nucleotides: TGTGCCAGCAGCCAAGAGGTAGCCACTAGCGGCTCTCCCGGGGAGCTGTTTTTT.

This chain uses TRBV18 with TRBJ2-2; D is possibly TRBD1 (6 bases). The CDR3 is 17 amino acids. Trimming stripped 2 bases from V and 2 bases from J, with 15 bases between. Germline assignment: CDR1 KGHSH and CDR2 LQKENI. The CDR3 coding sequence is TGTGCCAGCTCACCAGGACGGCCAGGGGTCAACACCGGGGAGCTGTTTTTT. This translates into CASSPGRPGVNTGELFF.

The chain's CDR3 is CASSHFTGELFF. The CDR3 DNA sequence: TGTGCCAGCAGCCACTTTACCGGGGAGCTGTTTTTT. This sequence joins TRBV11-3 and TRBJ2-2; D remains unclear. Germline V CDR1 and CDR2: SGHNT, YENEEA. Trimming stripped 5 bases from V and 5 bases from J, with 6 bases between. The CDR3 length is 12 residues.